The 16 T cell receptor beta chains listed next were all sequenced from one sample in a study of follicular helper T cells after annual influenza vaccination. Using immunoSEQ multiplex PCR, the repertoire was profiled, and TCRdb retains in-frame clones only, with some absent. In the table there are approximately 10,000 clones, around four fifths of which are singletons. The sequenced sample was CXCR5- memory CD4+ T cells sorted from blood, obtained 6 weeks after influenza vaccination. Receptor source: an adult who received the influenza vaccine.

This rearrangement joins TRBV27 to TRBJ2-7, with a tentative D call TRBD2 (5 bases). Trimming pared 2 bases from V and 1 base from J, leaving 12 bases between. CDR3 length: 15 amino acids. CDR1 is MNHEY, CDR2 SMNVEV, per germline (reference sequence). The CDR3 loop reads CASSLGVATSYEQYF. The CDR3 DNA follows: TGTGCCAGCAGTTTAGGTGTAGCGACATCCTACGAGCAGTACTTC.

The CDR3 region has the DNA TGTGCCAGCAGCTTAGGACCAACAGGGACGTACGAGCAGTACTTC. Protein sequence: CASSLGPTGTYEQYF. The chain recombines TRBV7-2 with TRBJ2-7, with D possibly being TRBD1 (6 bases). V was pared by 1 base and J by 4 bases, with 14 bases between. Per the germline V gene, CDR1 is SGHTA and CDR2 is FQGNSA. This CDR3 spans 15 amino acids.

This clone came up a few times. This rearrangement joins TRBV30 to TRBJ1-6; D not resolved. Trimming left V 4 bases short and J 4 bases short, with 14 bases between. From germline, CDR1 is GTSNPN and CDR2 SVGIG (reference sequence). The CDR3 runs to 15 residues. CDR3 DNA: TGTGCCTGGACTCGGAGCCGGGGTTATAATTCACCCCTCCACTTT. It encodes CAWTRSRGYNSPLHF.

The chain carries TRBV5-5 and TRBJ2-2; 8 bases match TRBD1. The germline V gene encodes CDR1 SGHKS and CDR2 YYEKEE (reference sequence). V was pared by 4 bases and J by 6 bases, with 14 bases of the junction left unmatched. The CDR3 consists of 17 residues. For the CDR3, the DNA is TGTGCCAGCAGCGCCTCCGGGACAGGTTTATTTTCCGGGGAGCTGTTTTTT. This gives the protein CASSASGTGLFSGELFF.

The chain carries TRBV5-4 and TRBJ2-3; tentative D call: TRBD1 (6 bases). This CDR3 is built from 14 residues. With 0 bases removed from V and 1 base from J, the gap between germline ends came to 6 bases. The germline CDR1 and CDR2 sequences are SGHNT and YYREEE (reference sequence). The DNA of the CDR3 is TGTGCCAGCAGCTTGGCAGGGGGCACAGATACGCAGTATTTT. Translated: CASSLAGGTDTQYF.

The CDR3 bases are TGTGCCAGCAGCTTAGGTAGATCGAACACTGAAGCTTTCTTT. As protein: CASSLGRSNTEAFF. The chain couples TRBV11-2 to TRBJ1-1; no firm D call. There are 14 residues in the CDR3. Deletions cut 1 base from V and 1 base from J, with 7 bases between. Germline V gene data show CDR1 as SGHAT and CDR2 as FQNNGV.

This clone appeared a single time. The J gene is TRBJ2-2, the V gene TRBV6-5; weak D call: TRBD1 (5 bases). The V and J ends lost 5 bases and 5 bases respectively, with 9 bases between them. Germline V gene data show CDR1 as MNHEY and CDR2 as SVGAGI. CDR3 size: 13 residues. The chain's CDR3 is CASSSRETGELFF. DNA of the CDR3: TGTGCCAGCAGTAGCAGGGAAACCGGGGAGCTGTTTTTT.

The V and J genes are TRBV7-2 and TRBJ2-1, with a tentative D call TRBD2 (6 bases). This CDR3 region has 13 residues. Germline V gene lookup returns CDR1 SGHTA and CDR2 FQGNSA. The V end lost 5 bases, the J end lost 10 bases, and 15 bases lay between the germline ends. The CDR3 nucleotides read TGTGCCAGCAGCCCAGGCCGGGAGAGGGAGCAGTTCTTC. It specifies CASSPGREREQFF.

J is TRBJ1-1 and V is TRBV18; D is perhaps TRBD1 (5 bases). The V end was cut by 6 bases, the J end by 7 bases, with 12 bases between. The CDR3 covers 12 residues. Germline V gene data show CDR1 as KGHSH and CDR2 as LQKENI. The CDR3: CASSTSRGEAFF. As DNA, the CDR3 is TGTGCCAGCTCCACGAGTAGGGGTGAAGCTTTCTTT.

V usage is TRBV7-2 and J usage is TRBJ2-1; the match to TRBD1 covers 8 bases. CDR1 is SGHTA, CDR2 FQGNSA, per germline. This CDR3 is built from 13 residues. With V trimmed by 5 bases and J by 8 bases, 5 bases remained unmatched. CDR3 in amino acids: CASSGQGWDEQFF. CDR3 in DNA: TGTGCCAGCAGCGGACAGGGTTGGGATGAGCAGTTCTTC.

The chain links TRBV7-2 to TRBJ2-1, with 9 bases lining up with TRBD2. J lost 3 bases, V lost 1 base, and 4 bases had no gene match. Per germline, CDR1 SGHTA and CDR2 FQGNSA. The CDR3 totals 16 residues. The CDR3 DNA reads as TGTGCCAGCAGCTTAGGAGGCGGGGGGGGCTACAATGAGCAGTTCTTC. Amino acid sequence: CASSLGGGGGYNEQFF.

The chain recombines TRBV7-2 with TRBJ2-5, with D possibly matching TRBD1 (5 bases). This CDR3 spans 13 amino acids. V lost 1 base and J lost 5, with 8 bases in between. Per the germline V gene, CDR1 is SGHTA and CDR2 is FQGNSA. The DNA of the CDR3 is TGTGCCAGCAGCTTAGGACAGAGTGAGACCCAGTACTTC. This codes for CASSLGQSETQYF.

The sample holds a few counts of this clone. CDR3 bases: TGTGCCTGGAGTGTACACGGGGCCCCAACTCAGCATTTT. The encoded protein is CAWSVHGAPTQHF. The chain couples TRBV30 to TRBJ1-5, with a possible D match to TRBD1 (5 bases). CDR1 GTSNPN and CDR2 SVGIG come from the germline V gene (reference sequence). This CDR3 has 13 residues. The V and J ends lost 0 bases and 13 bases respectively, with 16 bases between them.

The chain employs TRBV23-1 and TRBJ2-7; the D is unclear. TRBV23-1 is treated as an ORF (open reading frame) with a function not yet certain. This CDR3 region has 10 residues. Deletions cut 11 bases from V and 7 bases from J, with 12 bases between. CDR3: CARTRVEQYF. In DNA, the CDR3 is TGCGCCCGCACTCGGGTTGAGCAGTACTTC.

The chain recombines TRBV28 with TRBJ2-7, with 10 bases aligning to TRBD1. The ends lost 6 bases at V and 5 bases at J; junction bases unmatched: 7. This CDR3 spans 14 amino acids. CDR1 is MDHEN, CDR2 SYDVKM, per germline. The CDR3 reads CASSLTGTGDEQYF. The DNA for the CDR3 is TGTGCCAGCAGCTTGACCGGGACAGGGGACGAGCAGTACTTC.

The CDR3 protein is CAWSVLGSLPDTQYF. The CDR3 DNA sequence: TGTGCCTGGAGTGTACTAGGTAGCCTCCCAGATACGCAGTATTTT. The gene calls are TRBV30 and TRBJ2-3; maybe TRBD2 (5 bases). Germline V gene sequence: CDR1 GTSNPN, CDR2 SVGIG (reference sequence). There are 15 residues in the CDR3. V dropped 0 bases and J dropped 4 bases, with 14 bases sitting between them.